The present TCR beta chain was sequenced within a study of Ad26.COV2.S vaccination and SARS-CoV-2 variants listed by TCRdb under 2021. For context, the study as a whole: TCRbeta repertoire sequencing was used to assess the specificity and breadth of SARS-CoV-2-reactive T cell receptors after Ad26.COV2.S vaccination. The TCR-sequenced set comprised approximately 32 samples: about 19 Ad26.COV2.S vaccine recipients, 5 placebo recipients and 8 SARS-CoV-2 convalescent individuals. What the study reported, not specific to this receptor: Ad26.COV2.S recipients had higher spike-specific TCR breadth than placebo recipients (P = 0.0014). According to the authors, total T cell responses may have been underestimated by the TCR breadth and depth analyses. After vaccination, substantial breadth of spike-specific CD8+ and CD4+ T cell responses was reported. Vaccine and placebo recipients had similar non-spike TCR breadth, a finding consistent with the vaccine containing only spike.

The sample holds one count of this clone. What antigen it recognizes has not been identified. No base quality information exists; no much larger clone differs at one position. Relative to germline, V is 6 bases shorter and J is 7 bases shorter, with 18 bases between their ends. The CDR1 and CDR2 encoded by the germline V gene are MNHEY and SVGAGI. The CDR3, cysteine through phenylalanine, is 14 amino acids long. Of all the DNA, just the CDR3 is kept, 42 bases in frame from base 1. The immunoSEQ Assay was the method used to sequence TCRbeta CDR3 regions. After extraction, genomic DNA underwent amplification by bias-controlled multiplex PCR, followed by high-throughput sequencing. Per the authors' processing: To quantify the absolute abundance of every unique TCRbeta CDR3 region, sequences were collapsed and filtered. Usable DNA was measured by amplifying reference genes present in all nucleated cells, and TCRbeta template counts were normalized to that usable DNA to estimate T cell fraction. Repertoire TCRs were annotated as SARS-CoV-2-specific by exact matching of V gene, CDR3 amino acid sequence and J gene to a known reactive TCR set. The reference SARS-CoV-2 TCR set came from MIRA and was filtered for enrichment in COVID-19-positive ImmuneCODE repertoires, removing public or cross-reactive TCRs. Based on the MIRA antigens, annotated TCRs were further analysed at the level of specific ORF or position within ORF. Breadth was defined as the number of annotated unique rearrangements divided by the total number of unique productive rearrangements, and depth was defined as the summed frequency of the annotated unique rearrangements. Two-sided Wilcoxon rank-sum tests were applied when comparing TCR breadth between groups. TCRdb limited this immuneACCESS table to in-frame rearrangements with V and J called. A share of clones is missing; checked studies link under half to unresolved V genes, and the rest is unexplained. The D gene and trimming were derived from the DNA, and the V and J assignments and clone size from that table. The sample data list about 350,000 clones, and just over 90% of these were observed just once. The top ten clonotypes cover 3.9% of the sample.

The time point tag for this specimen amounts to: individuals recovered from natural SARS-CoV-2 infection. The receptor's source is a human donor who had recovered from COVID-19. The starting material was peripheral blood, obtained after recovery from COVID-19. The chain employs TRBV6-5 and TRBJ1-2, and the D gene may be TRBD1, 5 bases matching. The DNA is TGTGCCAGCAGATACCAACCCAGGGTTGGTGGCTACACCTTC. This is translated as CASRYQPRVGGYTF.